The rows below give T cell receptor beta chains drawn from one sample of a study of beta chain features in type 1 diabetes. Generated by immunoSEQ multiplex PCR, the TCRdb table keeps only in-frame clones and is missing some. Of hundreds of thousands of clones in the sample, 25% to 35% were seen once. Material for sequencing was naive CD4+ T cells from blood. Receptors originate from a man younger than 35 in good health. Each CDR3 is given with its conserved first and last residue. Each record gives: J gene, clone size, D gene, V gene, CDR3 DNA, CDR3 protein. A D gene is named only where the DNA matches it firmly. The listing skips clone size in some rows; elsewhere it reads once, few, many or a size class.

>TRBJ2-5|NA|NA|TRBV5-1
TGCGCCAGCAGCTTGAGTACGGAGACCCAGTACTTC
CASSLSTETQYF
>TRBJ1-1|few|NA|TRBV2
TGTGCCGGGACCGGCCAAACTCGGGACACTGAAGCTTTCTTT
CAGTGQTRDTEAFF
>TRBJ2-7|few|TRBD2|TRBV27
TGTGCCAGCAGTTCCCCTCGGGTGGGACTAGCGCAAGTCATGTACTTC
CASSSPRVGLAQVMYF
>TRBJ1-2|NA|NA|TRBV28
TGTGCCAGCAGTATCCACGGGTTGAACTATGGCTACACCTTC
CASSIHGLNYGYTF
>TRBJ1-2|few|TRBD1|TRBV9
TGTGCCAGCAGCGTGGGACAGGGGGCCTATGGCTACACCTTC
CASSVGQGAYGYTF
>TRBJ2-4|few|TRBD1|TRBV15
TGTGCCACCATCAGAGGCTGGACAGGGCTTGGTATTCACATTCAGTACTTC
CATIRGWTGLGIHIQYF
>TRBJ2-3|NA|NA|TRBV14
TGTGCCAGCAGCCGAGGGACCGTCGGTCGGCTGAATACGCAGTATTTT
CASSRGTVGRLNTQYF
>TRBJ2-1|NA|NA|TRBV25-1
TGTGCCAGCATGGGGGACTTTGCGAGCTCCTACAATGAGCAGTTCTTC
CASMGDFASSYNEQFF
>TRBJ2-2|NA|NA|TRBV7-2
TGTGCCAGCAGCTTAGAGGCCTACACCGGGGAGCTGTTTTTT
CASSLEAYTGELFF
>TRBJ2-5|NA|TRBD1|TRBV10-2
TGCGCCAGCAGTCCAGGGGGCTGGGAGACCCAGTACTTC
CASSPGGWETQYF
>TRBJ2-3|few|NA|TRBV30
TGTGCCTGGAGTGTATTCCAACTGCCCGATACGCAGTATTTT
CAWSVFQLPDTQYF
>TRBJ2-7|few|NA|TRBV2
TGTGCCAGCACCCTATCTCGGGGGACGTCCTACGAGCAGTACTTC
CASTLSRGTSYEQYF
>TRBJ2-5|NA|TRBD2|TRBV7-9
TGTGCCAGCAGAGGATATATAGCGGGCGAGGGAGAGACCCAGTACTTC
CASRGYIAGEGETQYF
>TRBJ1-1|NA|NA|TRBV12-5
TGTGCTAGTGCCCAACAGGGAGGAAACACTGAAGCTTTCTTT
CASAQQGGNTEAFF
>TRBJ2-3|NA|TRBD1|TRBV19
TGTGCCAGTAGACGGGACAGGGGGACAGATACGCAGTATTTT
CASRRDRGTDTQYF
>TRBJ2-6|few|NA|TRBV6-5
TGTGCCAGCAGTTACCAACCCGGGGCTGGGGCCAACGTCCTGACTTTC
CASSYQPGAGANVLTF
>TRBJ1-2|NA|TRBD1|TRBV10-3
TGTGCCATCAGTTCCGGGACAGGGGATGGCTACACCTTC
CAISSGTGDGYTF
>TRBJ1-2|NA|NA|TRBV10-3
TGTGCCATCAGTGAGTTTAGGGATGGCTACACCTTC
CAISEFRDGYTF
>TRBJ2-2|NA|TRBD1|TRBV29-1
TGCAGCGCCGGGACAGGGATTTTCACCGGGGAGCTGTTTTTT
CSAGTGIFTGELFF
>TRBJ1-5|NA|NA|TRBV4-2
TGTGCCAGCAGCCATGGGGCAGGGCGCGAGCCCCAGCATTTT
CASSHGAGREPQHF
>TRBJ2-7|NA|TRBD2|TRBV7-9
TGTGCCAGCAGCTTGGGACTAGCGAGTAAGGACGAGCAGTACTTC
CASSLGLASKDEQYF
>TRBJ2-5|few|NA|TRBV7-6
TGTGCCAGCAGCTTACGACCAGTACAAGAGACCCAGTACTTC
CASSLRPVQETQYF
>TRBJ1-1|few|NA|TRBV29-1
TGCAGCGTTACCGGGACATCATGGATGAACACTGAAGCTTTCTTT
CSVTGTSWMNTEAFF
>TRBJ2-1|few|NA|TRBV28
TGTGCCAGCTCAACCAGTTACAATGAGCAGTTCTTC
CASSTSYNEQFF
>TRBJ1-4|NA|TRBD1|TRBV4-2
TGTGCCAGCAGCCCGAGGTGGACAGGTTTGGATGAAAAACTGTTTTTT
CASSPRWTGLDEKLFF
>TRBJ1-1|NA|NA|TRBV9
TGTGCCAGCAGCGTAGTGGGACCGAACACTGAAGCTTTCTTT
CASSVVGPNTEAFF
>TRBJ1-5|few|NA|TRBV7-9
TGTGCCAGCAGCTTAGGGTCGGTGAATCAGCCCCAGCATTTT
CASSLGSVNQPQHF
>TRBJ2-1|NA|NA|TRBV11-2
TGTGCCAGCAGCTCGGGAATTTCCTACAATGAGCAGTTCTTC
CASSSGISYNEQFF